This TCR beta chain was sequenced in a study of PD-1 blockade in classical Hodgkin lymphoma. Study at large: Every 2 weeks, patients got 3 mg/kg intravenous nivolumab. Study-level findings and limits: When nivolumab was started under 1 year after ASCT, patients were excluded.

The CDR3 extends over 16 amino acids. Germline trimming cut 6 bases from V and 4 bases from J; bases unmatched to any gene: 11. The V gene's germline CDR1 is ENHRY and CDR2 SYGVKD. The method was immunoSEQ multiplex PCR; TCRdb's version includes in-frame clones alone and lacks a portion of them. The sample lists approximately 30,000 clones; roughly 72% were seen once. Time point in this sample: cycle 4 day 1 (C4D1), after 6 weeks of nivolumab. The patients all showed relapse after autologous stem cell transplantation, while their brentuximab vedotin exposure varied. Remarks on this clone: No antigen is known for it.

The source is a human donor with classical Hodgkin lymphoma. The source was peripheral blood mononuclear cells (PBMCs), collected before the fourth cycle of nivolumab. The V gene is TRBV10-3, the J gene TRBJ2-1; 8 positions match TRBD2. The CDR3 sequence is CAISTVGLDEYNEQFF. Written as DNA, the CDR3 is TGTGCCATCAGCACTGTGGGACTAGATGAATACAATGAGCAGTTCTTC.